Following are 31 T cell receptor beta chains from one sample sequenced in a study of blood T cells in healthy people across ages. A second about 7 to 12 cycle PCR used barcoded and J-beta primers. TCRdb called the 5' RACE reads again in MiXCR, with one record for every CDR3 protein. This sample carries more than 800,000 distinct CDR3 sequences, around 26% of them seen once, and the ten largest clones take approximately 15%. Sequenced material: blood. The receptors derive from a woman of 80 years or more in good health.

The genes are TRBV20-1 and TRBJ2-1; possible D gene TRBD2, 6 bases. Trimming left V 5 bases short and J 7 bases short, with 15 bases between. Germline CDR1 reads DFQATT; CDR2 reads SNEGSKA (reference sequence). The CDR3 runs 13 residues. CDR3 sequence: CSAFGRRRNEQFF. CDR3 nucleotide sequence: TGCAGTGCTTTTGGGAGGCGTCGTAATGAGCAGTTCTTC.

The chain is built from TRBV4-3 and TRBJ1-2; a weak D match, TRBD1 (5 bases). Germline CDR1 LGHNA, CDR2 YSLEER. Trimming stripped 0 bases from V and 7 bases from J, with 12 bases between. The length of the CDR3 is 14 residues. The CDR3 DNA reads TGCGCCAGCAGCCAAGAGGAAGGGGCCGGTGGCTACACCTTC. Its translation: CASSQEEGAGGYTF.

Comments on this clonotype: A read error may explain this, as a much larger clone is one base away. CDR3 amino acids: CASSSQGCNEQYF. The CDR3 DNA follows: TGTGCCAGCAGCTCACAGGGATGTAACGAGCAGTACTTC. This sequence joins TRBV7-2 and TRBJ2-5; TRBD1 is a possible D gene (6 bases). The J call may be mistaken, given a closer DNA end match to TRBJ2-7. CDR3 length: 13 residues. The germline gives CDR1 SGHTA, CDR2 FQGNSA.

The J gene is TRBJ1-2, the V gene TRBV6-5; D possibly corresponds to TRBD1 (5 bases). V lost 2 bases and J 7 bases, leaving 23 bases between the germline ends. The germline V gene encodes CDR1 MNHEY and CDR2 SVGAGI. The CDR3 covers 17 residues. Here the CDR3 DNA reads TGTGCCAGCAGTTACGCGAAGGGGCCCTCTCCGGGCGGTGGCTACACCTTC. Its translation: CASSYAKGPSPGGGYTF.

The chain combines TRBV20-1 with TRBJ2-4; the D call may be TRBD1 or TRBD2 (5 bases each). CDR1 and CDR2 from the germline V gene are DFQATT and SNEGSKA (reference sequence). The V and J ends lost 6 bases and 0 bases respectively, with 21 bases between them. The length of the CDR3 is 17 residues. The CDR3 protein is CSAIRDGGQLAKNIQYF. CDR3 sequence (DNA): TGCAGTGCGATCCGGGACGGAGGCCAGCTAGCCAAAAACATTCAGTACTTC.

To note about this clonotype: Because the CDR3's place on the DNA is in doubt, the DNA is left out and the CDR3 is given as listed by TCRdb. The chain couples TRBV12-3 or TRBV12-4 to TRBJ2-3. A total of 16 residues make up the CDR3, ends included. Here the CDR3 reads CASSSSTGASTDTQYF.

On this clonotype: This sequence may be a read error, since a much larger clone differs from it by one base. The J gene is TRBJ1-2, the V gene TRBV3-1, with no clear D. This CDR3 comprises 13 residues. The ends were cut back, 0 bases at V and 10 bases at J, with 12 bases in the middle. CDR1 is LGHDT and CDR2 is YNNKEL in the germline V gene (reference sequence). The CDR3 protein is CASSQDRVSDYTF. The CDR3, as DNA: TGTGCCAGCAGCCAAGACCGGGTCTCTGACTACACCTTC.

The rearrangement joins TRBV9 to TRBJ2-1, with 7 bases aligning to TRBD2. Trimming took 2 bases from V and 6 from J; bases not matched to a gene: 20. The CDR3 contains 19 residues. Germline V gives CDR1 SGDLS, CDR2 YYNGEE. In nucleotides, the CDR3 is TGTGCCAGCAGCGTGGCCCGGGGAGTAAGCGGGGAGACGGGCAATGAGCAGTTCTTC. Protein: CASSVARGVSGETGNEQFF.

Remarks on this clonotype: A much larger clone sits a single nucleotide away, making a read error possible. CDR3 amino acids: CGARIGSNTDTQYF. In nucleotides, the CDR3 is TGCGGTGCTAGAATCGGGTCCAACACAGATACGCAGTATTTT. The chain carries TRBV20-1 and TRBJ2-3; D uncertain. CDR1 and CDR2 (germline): DFQATT, SNEGSKA (reference sequence). The CDR3 extends over 14 amino acids.

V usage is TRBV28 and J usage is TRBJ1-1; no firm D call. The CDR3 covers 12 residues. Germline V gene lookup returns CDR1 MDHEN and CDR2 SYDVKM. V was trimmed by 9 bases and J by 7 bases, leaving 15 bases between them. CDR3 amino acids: CASRPLALEAFF. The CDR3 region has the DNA TGTGCCAGTAGACCGCTGGCCCTTGAAGCTTTCTTT. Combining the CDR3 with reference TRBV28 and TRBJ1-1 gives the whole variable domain DVKVTQSSRYLVKRTGEKVFLECVQDMDHENMFWYRQDPGLGLRLIYFSYDVKMKEKGDIPEGYSVSREKKERFSLILESASTNQTSMYLCASRPLALEAFFGQGTRLTVV.

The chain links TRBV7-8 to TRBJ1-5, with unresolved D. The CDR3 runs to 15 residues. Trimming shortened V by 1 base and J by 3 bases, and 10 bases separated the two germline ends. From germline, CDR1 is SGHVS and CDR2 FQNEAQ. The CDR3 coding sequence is TGTGCCAGCAGCTTAGACACGATGGCCAATCAGCCCCAGCATTTT. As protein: CASSLDTMANQPQHF. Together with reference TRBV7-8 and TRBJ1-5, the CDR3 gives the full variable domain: GAGVSQSPRYKVAKRGQDVALRCDPISGHVSLFWYQQALGQGPEFLTYFQNEAQLDKSGLPSDRFFAERPEGSVSTLKIQRTQQEDSAVYLCASSLDTMANQPQHFGDGTRLSIL.

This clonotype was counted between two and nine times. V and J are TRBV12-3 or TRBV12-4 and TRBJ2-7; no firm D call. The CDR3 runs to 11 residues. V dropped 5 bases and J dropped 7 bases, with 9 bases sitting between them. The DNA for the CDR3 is TGTGCCAGCAGTCCTGCCAAGGAGCAGTACTTC. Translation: CASSPAKEQYF.

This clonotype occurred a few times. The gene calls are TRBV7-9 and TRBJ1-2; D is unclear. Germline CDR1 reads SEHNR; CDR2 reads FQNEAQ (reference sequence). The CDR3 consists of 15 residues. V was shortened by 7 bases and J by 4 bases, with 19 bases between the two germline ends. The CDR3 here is CASTPLSSRSYGYTF. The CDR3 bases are TGTGCCAGCACCCCACTTTCGTCAAGGTCCTATGGCTACACCTTC.

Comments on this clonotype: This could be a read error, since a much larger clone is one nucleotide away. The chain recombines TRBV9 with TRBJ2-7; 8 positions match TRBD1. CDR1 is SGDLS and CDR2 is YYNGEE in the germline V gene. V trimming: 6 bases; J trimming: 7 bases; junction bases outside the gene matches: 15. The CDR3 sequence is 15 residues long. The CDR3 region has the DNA TGTGCCAGCACCTATACGGACAGGGCGCCCAATGAGCAGTACTTC. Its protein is CASTYTDRAPNEQYF. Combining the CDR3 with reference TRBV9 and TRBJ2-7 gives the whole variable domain DSGVTQTPKHLITATGQRVTLRCSPRSGDLSVYWYQQSLDQGLQFLIQYYNGEERAKGNILERFSAQQFPDLHSELNLSSLELGDSALYFCASTYTDRAPNEQYFGPGTRLTVT.

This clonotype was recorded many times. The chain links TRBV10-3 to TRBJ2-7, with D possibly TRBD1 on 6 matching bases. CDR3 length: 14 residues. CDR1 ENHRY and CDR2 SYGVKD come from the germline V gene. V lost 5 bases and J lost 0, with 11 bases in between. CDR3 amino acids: CAISPGTNSYEQYF. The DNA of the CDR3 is TGTGCCATCAGTCCCGGGACAAACTCCTACGAGCAGTACTTC.

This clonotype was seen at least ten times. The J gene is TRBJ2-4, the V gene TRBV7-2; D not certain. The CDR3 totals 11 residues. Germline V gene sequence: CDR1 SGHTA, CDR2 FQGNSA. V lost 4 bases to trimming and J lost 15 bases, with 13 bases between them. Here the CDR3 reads CASSSLQVGYF. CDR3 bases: TGTGCCAGCAGCTCCTTACAAGTCGGGTACTTC.

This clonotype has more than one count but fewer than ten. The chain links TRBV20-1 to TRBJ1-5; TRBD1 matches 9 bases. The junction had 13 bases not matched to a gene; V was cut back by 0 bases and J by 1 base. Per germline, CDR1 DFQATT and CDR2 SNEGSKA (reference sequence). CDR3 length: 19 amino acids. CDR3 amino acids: CSARDTPGQGDWSNQPQHF. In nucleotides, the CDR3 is TGCAGTGCTAGAGATACTCCGGGACAGGGTGATTGGAGCAATCAGCCCCAGCATTTT.

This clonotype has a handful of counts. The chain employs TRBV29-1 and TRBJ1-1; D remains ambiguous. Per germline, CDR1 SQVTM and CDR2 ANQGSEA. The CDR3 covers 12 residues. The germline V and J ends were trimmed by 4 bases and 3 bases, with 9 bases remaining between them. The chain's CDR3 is CSVVIRYTEAFF. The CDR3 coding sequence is TGCAGCGTTGTAATTCGGTACACTGAAGCTTTCTTT.

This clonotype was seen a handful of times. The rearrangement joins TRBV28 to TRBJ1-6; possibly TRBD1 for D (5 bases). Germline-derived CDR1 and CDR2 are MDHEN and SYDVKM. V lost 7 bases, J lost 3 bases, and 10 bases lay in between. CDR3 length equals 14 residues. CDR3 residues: CASIFRVYNSPLHF. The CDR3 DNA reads TGTGCCAGCATTTTCAGGGTCTATAATTCACCCCTCCACTTT.

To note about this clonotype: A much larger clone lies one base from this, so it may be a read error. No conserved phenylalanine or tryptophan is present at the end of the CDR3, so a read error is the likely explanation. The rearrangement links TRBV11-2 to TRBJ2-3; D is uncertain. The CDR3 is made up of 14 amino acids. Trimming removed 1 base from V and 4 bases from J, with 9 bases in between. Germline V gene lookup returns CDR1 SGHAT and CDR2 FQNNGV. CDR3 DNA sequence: TGTGCCAGCAGCTTAGGAGTCCACCCAGATACGCAGTATGTT. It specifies CASSLGVHPDTQYV.

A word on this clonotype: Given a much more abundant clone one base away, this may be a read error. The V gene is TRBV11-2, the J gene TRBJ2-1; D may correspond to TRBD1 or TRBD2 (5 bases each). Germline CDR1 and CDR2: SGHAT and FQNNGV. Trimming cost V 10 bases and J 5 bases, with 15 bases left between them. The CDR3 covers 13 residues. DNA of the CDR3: TGTGCCACCCGGGACGGGGAGAACAATGAGCAGTTCTTC. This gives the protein CATRDGENNEQFF. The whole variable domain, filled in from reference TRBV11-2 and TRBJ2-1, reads EAGVAQSPRYKIIEKRQSVAFWCNPISGHATLYWYQQILGQGPKLLIQFQNNGVVDDSQLPKDRFSAERLKGVDSTLKIQPAKLEDSAVYLCATRDGENNEQFFGPGTRLTVL.

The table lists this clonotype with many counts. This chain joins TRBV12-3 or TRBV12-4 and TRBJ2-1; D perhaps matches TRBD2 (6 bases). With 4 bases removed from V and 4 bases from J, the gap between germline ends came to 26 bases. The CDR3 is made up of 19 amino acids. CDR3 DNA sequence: TGTGCCAGCAGTTCGCTAAAGGCGGGGCCCCGATCTTTTTACAATGAGCAGTTCTTC. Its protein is CASSSLKAGPRSFYNEQFF.

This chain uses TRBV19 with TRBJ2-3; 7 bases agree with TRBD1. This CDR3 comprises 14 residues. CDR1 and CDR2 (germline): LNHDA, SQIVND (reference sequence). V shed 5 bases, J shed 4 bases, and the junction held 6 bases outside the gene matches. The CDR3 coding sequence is TGTGCCAGTAGTCCGACAGGGACGGCAGATACGCAGTATTTT. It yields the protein CASSPTGTADTQYF.

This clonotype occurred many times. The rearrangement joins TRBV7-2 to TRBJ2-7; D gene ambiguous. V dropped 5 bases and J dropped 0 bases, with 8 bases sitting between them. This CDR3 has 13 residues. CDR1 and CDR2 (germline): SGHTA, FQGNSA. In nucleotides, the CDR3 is TGTGCCAGCAGCCAACAGTCCTCCTACGAGCAGTACTTC. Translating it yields CASSQQSSYEQYF.

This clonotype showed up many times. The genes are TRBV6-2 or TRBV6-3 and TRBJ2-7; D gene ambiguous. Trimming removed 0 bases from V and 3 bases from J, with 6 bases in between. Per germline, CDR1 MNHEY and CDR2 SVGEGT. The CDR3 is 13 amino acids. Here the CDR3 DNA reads TGTGCCAGCAGTTACTCGGACGGCTACGAGCAGTACTTC. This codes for CASSYSDGYEQYF.

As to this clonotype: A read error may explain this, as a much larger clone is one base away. CDR3 DNA: TGTGCCACCAGTGAAGCCGGGACAGGGACTTACGAGCAGTACTTC. This codes for CATSEAGTGTYEQYF. The chain is built from TRBV24-1 and TRBJ2-7, with 9 bases lining up with TRBD1. The CDR3 consists of 15 residues. Trimming at V came to 4 bases and at J to 4 bases, leaving 7 bases not matched to a gene. Germline-derived CDR1 and CDR2 are KGHDR and SFDVKD.

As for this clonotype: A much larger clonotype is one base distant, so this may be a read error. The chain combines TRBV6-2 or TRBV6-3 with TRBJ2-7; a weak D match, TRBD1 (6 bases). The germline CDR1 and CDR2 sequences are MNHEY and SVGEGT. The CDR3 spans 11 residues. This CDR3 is CTIGQSYEQYF. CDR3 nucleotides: TGTACCATCGGACAGTCCTACGAGCAGTACTTC.

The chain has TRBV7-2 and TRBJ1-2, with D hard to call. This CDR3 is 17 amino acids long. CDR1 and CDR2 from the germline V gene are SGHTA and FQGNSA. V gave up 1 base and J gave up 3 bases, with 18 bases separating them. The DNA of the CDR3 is TGTGCCAGCAGCTTAGTTCCCAGGAGATATACTGACTATGGCTACACCTTC. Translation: CASSLVPRRYTDYGYTF.

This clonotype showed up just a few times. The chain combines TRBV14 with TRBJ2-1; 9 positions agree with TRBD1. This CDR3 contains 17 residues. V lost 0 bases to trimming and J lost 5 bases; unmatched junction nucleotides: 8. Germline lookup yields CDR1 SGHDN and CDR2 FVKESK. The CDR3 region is CASSQDLGTGRHNEQFF. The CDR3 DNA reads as TGTGCCAGCAGCCAAGATCTGGGGACAGGGAGGCACAATGAGCAGTTCTTC.

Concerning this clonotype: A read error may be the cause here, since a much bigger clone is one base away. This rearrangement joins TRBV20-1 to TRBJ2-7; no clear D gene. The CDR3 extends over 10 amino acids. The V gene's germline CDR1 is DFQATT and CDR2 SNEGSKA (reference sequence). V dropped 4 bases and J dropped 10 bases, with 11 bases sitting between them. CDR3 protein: CSAKKEAQYF. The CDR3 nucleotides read TGCAGTGCTAAGAAAGAGGCCCAGTACTTC.

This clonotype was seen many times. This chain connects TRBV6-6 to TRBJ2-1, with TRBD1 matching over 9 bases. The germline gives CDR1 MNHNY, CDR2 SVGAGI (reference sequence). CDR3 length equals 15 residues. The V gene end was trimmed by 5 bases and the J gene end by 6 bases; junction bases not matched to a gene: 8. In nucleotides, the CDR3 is TGTGCCAGCAGTGACGGGACAGGGATGTTCAATGAGCAGTTCTTC. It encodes CASSDGTGMFNEQFF.